This TCR beta chain was documented in a study of blood T cells in healthy people across ages. Sample-barcoded 5' priming and a J-beta primer mix drove a second PCR of about 7 to 12 cycles. TCRdb recomputed calls from the 5' RACE reads with MiXCR, one row per CDR3 protein. The sample shows more than 800,000 distinct CDR3 sequences, 25% to 35% of them seen only once. Whole-study results and caveats: While age rose, TCR beta diversity per million T cells dropped in a roughly linear way. Estimates drawn from one million T cells were deemed to understate diversity. Lack of knowledge of donor CMV status possibly confounded expanded clonotype changes.

There are many counts of this clonotype. Its antigen is as yet unknown. This receptor was identified in a woman of 80 years or more in good health. Sequencing input: blood.

The CDR3 is CASSYYGSGGLGEQYF. The CDR3 coding sequence is TGTGCCAGCAGTTACTACGGGTCCGGGGGGCTCGGCGAGCAGTACTTC. This rearrangement joins TRBV6-6 to TRBJ2-7, with D maybe TRBD2 (7 bases). The CDR3 is 16 residues long. V was shortened by 1 base and J by 6 bases, with 19 bases between the two germline ends. CDR1 is MNHNY and CDR2 is SVGAGI in the germline V gene (reference sequence).